Many counts were recorded for the clone carrying this T cell receptor beta chain. These data come from a study of T-cell reconstitution after alpha-beta-depleted transplantation in children. Unique molecular identifiers were used to barcode this TCRbeta library. TCRdb independently ran MiXCR on the PCR reads; one entry per CDR3 protein. Among roughly 120,000 distinct CDR3 sequences listed, more than 20% were seen once. V lost 5 bases, J lost 0 bases, and 9 bases stayed unmatched. The CDR3 has 18 amino acids. The germline V gene has CDR1 MNHEY and CDR2 SMNVEV (reference sequence). The genes are TRBV27 and TRBJ2-6; 8 positions agree with TRBD1. Sequencing was performed on PBMCs, mostly from graft donor cells, taken 180 days after TCRalphabeta/CD19-depleted stem cell transplant. This TCR derives from a male patient under 10 years old who had a stem cell transplant for chronic granulomatous disease, so the T cells may come from the graft donor. The CDR3 DNA reads TGTGCCAGCAGTCGACGACAGGGGTTTCCCTCTGGGGCCAACGTCCTGACTTTC. As protein: CASSRRQGFPSGANVLTF. The entire variable domain, with the rest obtained from reference TRBV27 and TRBJ2-6, is as follows: EAQVTQNPRYLITVTGKKLTVTCSQNMNHEYMSWYRQDPGLGLRQIYYSMNVEVTDKGDVPEGYKVSRKEKRNFPLILESPSPNQTSLYFCASSRRQGFPSGANVLTFGAGSRLTVL.